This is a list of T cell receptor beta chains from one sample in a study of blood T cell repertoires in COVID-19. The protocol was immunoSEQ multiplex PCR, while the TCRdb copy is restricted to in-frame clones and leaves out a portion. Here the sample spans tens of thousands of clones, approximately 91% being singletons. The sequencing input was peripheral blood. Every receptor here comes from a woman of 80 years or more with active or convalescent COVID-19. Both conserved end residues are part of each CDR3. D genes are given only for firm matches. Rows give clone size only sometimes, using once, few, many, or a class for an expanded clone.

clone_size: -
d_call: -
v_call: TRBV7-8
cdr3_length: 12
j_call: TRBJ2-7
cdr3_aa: CASSAGSKRTYF
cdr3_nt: TGTGCCAGCAGCGCCGGGTCCAAGCGTACGTACTTC

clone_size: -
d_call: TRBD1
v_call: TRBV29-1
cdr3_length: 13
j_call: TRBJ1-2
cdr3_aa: CSVGGGTGYGYTF
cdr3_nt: TGCAGCGTTGGGGGTGGGACAGGCTATGGCTACACCTTC

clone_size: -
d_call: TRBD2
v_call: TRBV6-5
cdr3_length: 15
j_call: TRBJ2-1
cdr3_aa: CASSPGLAGDNEQFF
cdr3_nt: TGTGCCAGCAGTCCGGGACTAGCGGGGGACAATGAGCAGTTCTTC

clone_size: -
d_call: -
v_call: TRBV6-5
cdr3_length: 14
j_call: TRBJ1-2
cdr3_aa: CASRSGGLGYGYTF
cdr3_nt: TGTGCCAGCAGGTCCGGGGGGCTTGGCTATGGCTACACCTTC

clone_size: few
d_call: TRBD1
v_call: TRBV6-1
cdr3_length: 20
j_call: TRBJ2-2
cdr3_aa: CASSDRDRPMRVRVTGELFF
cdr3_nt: TGTGCCAGCAGTGATCGGGACAGACCGATGAGGGTGCGAGTCACCGGGGAGCTGTTTTTT

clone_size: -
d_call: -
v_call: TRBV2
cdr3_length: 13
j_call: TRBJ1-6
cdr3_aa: CASRLSYNSPLHF
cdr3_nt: TGTGCCAGTCGGTTGTCCTATAATTCACCCCTCCACTTT

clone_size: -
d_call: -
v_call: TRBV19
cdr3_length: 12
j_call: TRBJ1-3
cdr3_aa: CASSITRDTIYF
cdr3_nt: TGTGCCAGTAGTATAACTCGAGACACCATATATTTT

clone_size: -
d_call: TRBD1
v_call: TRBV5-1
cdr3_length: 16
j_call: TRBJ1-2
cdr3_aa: CASSFGGTGLVDGYTF
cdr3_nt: TGCGCCAGCAGCTTCGGAGGGACAGGGTTGGTTGATGGCTACACCTTC

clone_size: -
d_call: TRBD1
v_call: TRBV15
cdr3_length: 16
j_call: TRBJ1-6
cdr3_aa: CATSIQTGVRKSPLHF
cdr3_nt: TGTGCCACCAGCATACAGACAGGGGTCAGAAAGTCACCCCTCCACTTT

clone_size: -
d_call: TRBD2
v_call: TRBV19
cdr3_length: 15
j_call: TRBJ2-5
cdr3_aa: CASSSHPGLVETQYF
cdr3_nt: TGTGCCAGTAGTAGCCATCCGGGACTAGTGGAGACCCAGTACTTC

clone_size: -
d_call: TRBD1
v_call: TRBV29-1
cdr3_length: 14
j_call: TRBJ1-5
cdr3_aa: CSVAQGMSNQPQHF
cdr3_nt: TGCAGCGTGGCACAGGGGATGAGCAATCAGCCCCAGCATTTT

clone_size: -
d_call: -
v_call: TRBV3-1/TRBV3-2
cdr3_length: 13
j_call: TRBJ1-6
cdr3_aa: CASSQSRSSPLHF
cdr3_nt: TGTGCCAGCAGCCAATCCCGGTCTTCACCCCTCCACTTT